One sample yielded the 21 T cell receptor beta chains listed below, sequenced in a study of CD8 T cells in ankylosing spondylitis. One entry per CDR3 protein results from TCRdb running MiXCR on the 5' RACE reads. The sample shows about 240,000 distinct CDR3 sequences, 10% of them seen only once. The specimen was blood, either unsorted or a sorted T cell fraction (not recorded which). These receptors were collected from a male donor with ankylosing spondylitis or in good health (not recorded which).

Regarding this clonotype: Since a much larger clone is just one base distant, this may be a read error. This sequence joins TRBV20-1 and TRBJ2-5, with D unclear. Trimming took off 1 base at V and 6 bases at J, with 15 bases between the two ends. Germline CDR1 is DFQATT and CDR2 is SNEGSKA (reference sequence). The CDR3 extends over 14 amino acids. DNA for the CDR3: TGCAGTGCTAGAGTTCCGGGTGGGAAAAAGACCCAGTACTTC. Encoded protein: CSARVPGGKKTQYF.

This clonotype was found many times. This chain connects TRBV24-1 to TRBJ2-1, with a possible D match to TRBD2 (6 bases). V lost 10 bases and J lost 0, with 9 bases in between. The germline gives CDR1 KGHDR, CDR2 SFDVKD. The CDR3 length is 13 residues. CDR3 in amino acids: CATSGSSYNEQFF. The CDR3 DNA follows: TGTGCCACTAGCGGTAGCTCCTACAATGAGCAGTTCTTC.

The rearrangement links TRBV20-1 to TRBJ2-3, with TRBD2 identical over 14 bases. V was pared by 4 bases and J by 1 base, with 13 bases of the junction left unmatched. From germline, CDR1 is DFQATT and CDR2 SNEGSKA (reference sequence). This CDR3 spans 19 amino acids. DNA of the CDR3: TGCAGTGCTACCAAGACTAGCGGGGGGGCCCAATTTGGCACAGATACGCAGTATTTT. Translation: CSATKTSGGAQFGTDTQYF.

This clonotype was counted many times. The CDR3: CASSFSRSTDTQYF. The CDR3 DNA follows: TGTGCCAGCAGCTTCAGTCGTAGCACAGATACGCAGTATTTT. The V gene is TRBV11-2, the J gene TRBJ2-3, with D uncertain. Germline CDR1 reads SGHAT; CDR2 reads FQNNGV. The V and J ends lost 3 bases and 0 bases respectively, with 7 bases between them. This CDR3 is built from 14 residues.

This clonotype appeared many times. The chain carries TRBV29-1 and TRBJ2-3; D not resolved. CDR3 length: 11 amino acids. CDR1 and CDR2 from the germline V gene are SQVTM and ANQGSEA. V lost 7 bases to trimming and J lost 4 bases, with 9 bases between them. The CDR3 protein is CSAPSPDTQYF. CDR3 DNA: TGCAGCGCCCCCTCCCCAGATACGCAGTATTTT.

This clonotype has a count of ten or more. The chain joins TRBV5-1 to TRBJ2-3; no firm D call. Germline lookup yields CDR1 SGHRS and CDR2 YFSETQ. CDR3 length equals 14 residues. V lost 2 bases to trimming and J lost 4 bases, with 11 bases between them. The DNA for the CDR3 is TGCGCCAGCAGCTTCTCACCCGGGCCAGATACGCAGTATTTT. This gives the protein CASSFSPGPDTQYF.

This clonotype came up many times. The chain employs TRBV5-1 and TRBJ1-1; a weak D match, TRBD1 (5 bases). Trimming removed 4 bases at V and 6 bases at J, with 10 bases between. The CDR3 is made up of 12 amino acids. In germline, CDR1 is SGHRS, CDR2 YFSETQ. CDR3 amino acids: CASSPSGPEAFF. The DNA of the CDR3 is TGCGCCAGCAGCCCGTCGGGGCCTGAAGCTTTCTTT.

This clonotype has ten or more counts. V and J are TRBV15 and TRBJ1-2; D is perhaps TRBD1 (5 bases). CDR1 is LNHNV, CDR2 YYDKDF, per germline (reference sequence). V was pared by 0 bases and J by 4 bases, with 12 bases between. The CDR3 has 15 residues. Written as DNA, the CDR3 is TGTGCCACCAGCAGAGAGAGAGGGGCCTCCTATGGCTACACCTTC. Translation gives CATSRERGASYGYTF.

This clonotype was picked up many times. The V and J genes are TRBV25-1 and TRBJ2-3, with TRBD2 matching 8 bases. The CDR3 runs to 16 residues. Germline V gene lookup returns CDR1 MGHDK and CDR2 SYGVNS. Trimming cost V 5 bases and J 3 bases; bases outside gene matches: 10. The CDR3 reads CASSPQAGVETDTQYF. The CDR3 bases are TGTGCCAGCAGTCCCCAAGCGGGAGTAGAAACAGATACGCAGTATTTT.

This clonotype was seen ten or more times. The J gene is TRBJ1-4, the V gene TRBV7-2; D gene uncertain. Germline V gene sequence: CDR1 SGHTA, CDR2 FQGNSA. V gave up 4 bases and J gave up 4 bases, with 10 bases separating them. CDR3 length equals 14 residues. DNA of the CDR3: TGTGCCAGCAGCTCCGGACGGCATAATGAAAAACTGTTTTTT. This codes for CASSSGRHNEKLFF.

This clonotype was found many times. The gene calls are TRBV4-2 and TRBJ1-4; maybe TRBD1 (6 bases). The length of the CDR3 is 15 residues. The V gene lost 4 bases and the J gene lost 8 bases, with 17 bases spanning the gap. Germline V lookup: CDR1 LGHNA, CDR2 YNFKEQ. The CDR3, as DNA: TGTGCCAGCAGCCCCTGGCTGGGGGCTGGAGAAAAACTGTTTTTT. Protein product: CASSPWLGAGEKLFF.

In this sample, this clonotype turned up many times. V usage is TRBV12-3 or TRBV12-4 and J usage is TRBJ2-3, with 7 bases lining up with TRBD2. The CDR3 sequence is 15 residues long. V gave up 4 bases and J gave up 2 bases; unmatched junction bases: 6. The CDR3 DNA reads as TGTGCCAGCAGTTCCGGGACTACCAACACAGATACGCAGTATTTT. It encodes CASSSGTTNTDTQYF.

Ten or more counts support this clonotype. This chain links TRBV15 with TRBJ2-7, with a tentative D call TRBD2 (5 bases). Germline V gene data show CDR1 as LNHNV and CDR2 as YYDKDF (reference sequence). The CDR3 sequence is 14 residues long. Trimming removed 0 bases at V and 5 bases at J, with 11 bases between. The CDR3 DNA is TGTGCCACCAGCAGAGATGAGGGTGCGGACGAGCAGTACTTC. It codes for CATSRDEGADEQYF.

This clonotype was observed a handful of times. CDR3 coding DNA: TGTGCCAGCAGCTCCGAGGACAGGGTGAGAACTGAAGCTTTCTTT. Translated: CASSSEDRVRTEAFF. The rearrangement uses TRBV7-9 and TRBJ1-1; TRBD1 agrees at 8 bases. V was clipped by 4 bases and J by 5 bases; unmatched bases: 9. The CDR3 runs to 15 residues. The germline V gene encodes CDR1 SEHNR and CDR2 FQNEAQ (reference sequence).

This clonotype came up many times. This chain joins TRBV15 and TRBJ2-1; TRBD2 agrees at 7 bases. Germline V gene sequence: CDR1 LNHNV, CDR2 YYDKDF (reference sequence). The CDR3 sequence is 15 residues long. Germline trimming cut 3 bases from V and 0 bases from J; bases unmatched to any gene: 2. As DNA, the CDR3 is TGTGCCACCAGCAGGGGGGGGACCTCCTACAATGAGCAGTTCTTC. Protein sequence: CATSRGGTSYNEQFF.

The chain combines TRBV7-2 with TRBJ2-1, with TRBD2 matching 7 bases. V lost 5 bases, J lost 7 bases, and 8 bases stayed unmatched. Per the germline V gene, CDR1 is SGHTA and CDR2 is FQGNSA. This CDR3 has 14 amino acids. The CDR3 spells CASSPSGGRNEQFF. In nucleotides, the CDR3 is TGTGCCAGCAGCCCATCCGGGGGGAGGAATGAGCAGTTCTTC.

The chain is built from TRBV19 and TRBJ1-2; D not certain. The V end lost 0 bases, the J end lost 6 bases, and 14 bases lay between the germline ends. The CDR3 is 15 residues long. Germline assignment: CDR1 LNHDA and CDR2 SQIVND (reference sequence). Written as DNA, the CDR3 is TGTGCCAGTAGTATAGAAGGCCCAGGTTCTGATGGCTACACCTTC. This encodes CASSIEGPGSDGYTF. Together with reference TRBV19 and TRBJ1-2, the CDR3 gives the full variable domain: DGGITQSPKYLFRKEGQNVTLSCEQNLNHDAMYWYRQDPGQGLRLIYYSQIVNDFQKGDIAEGYSVSREKKESFPLTVTSAQKNPTAFYLCASSIEGPGSDGYTFGSGTRLTVV.

This clonotype was seen repeatedly, ten times or more. The V and J genes are TRBV3-1 and TRBJ1-1, with no clear D. V was pared by 2 bases and J by 1 base, with 8 bases between. Germline lookup yields CDR1 LGHDT and CDR2 YNNKEL (reference sequence). The CDR3 is 14 residues long. CDR3 region: CASSQSAGNTEAFF. CDR3 sequence (DNA): TGTGCCAGCAGCCAATCAGCGGGGAACACTGAAGCTTTCTTT. Full variable domain (missing parts from reference TRBV3-1 and TRBJ1-1): DTAVSQTPKYLVTQMGNDKSIKCEQNLGHDTMYWYKQDSKKFLKIMFSYNNKELIINETVPNRFSPKSPDKAHLNLHINSLELGDSAVYFCASSQSAGNTEAFFGQGTRLTVV.

This clonotype was counted many times. This sequence joins TRBV5-5 and TRBJ2-1, with 13 bases identical to TRBD2. The CDR3 loop spans 15 amino acids. J lost 7 bases, V lost 4 bases, and 5 bases had no gene match. Germline V gene sequence: CDR1 SGHKS, CDR2 YYEKEE (reference sequence). The chain's CDR3 is CASSHPTSGGNEQFF. The CDR3, as DNA: TGTGCCAGCAGCCATCCGACTAGCGGGGGGAATGAGCAGTTCTTC.

This clonotype has at least ten counts. The genes are TRBV20-1 and TRBJ2-7; D gene uncertain. Germline V gives CDR1 DFQATT, CDR2 SNEGSKA (reference sequence). The CDR3 is 14 amino acids. V dropped 6 bases and J dropped 3 bases, with 18 bases sitting between them. Here the CDR3 reads CSALGLGLDYEQYF. The CDR3 nucleotides read TGCAGTGCCTTAGGTCTAGGGCTGGACTACGAGCAGTACTTC.

The gene calls are TRBV11-2 and TRBJ2-3; tentative D call: TRBD1 (5 bases). The CDR3 has 15 residues. V lost 5 bases and J 4 bases, leaving 16 bases between the germline ends. Germline V gene data show CDR1 as SGHAT and CDR2 as FQNNGV. CDR3 DNA: TGTGCCAGCAGCCGGGCAGGGTATGTTGCAGATACGCAGTATTTT. Residues: CASSRAGYVADTQYF.